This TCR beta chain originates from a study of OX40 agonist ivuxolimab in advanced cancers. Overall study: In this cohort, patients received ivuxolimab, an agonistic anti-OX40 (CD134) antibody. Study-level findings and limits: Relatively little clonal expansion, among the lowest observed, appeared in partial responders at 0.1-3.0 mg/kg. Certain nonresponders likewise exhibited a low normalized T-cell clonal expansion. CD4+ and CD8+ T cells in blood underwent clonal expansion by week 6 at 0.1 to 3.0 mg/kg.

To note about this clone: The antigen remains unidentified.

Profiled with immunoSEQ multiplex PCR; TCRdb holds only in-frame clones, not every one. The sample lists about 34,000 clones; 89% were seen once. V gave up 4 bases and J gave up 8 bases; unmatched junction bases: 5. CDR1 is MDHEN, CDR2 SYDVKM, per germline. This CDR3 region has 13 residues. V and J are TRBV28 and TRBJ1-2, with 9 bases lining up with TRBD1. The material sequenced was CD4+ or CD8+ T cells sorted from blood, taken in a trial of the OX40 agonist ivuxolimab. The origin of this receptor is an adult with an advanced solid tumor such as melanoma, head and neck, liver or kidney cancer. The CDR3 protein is CASSSQGAPGYTF. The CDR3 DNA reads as TGTGCCAGCAGTTCACAGGGGGCGCCCGGCTACACCTTC.